This T cell receptor (beta chain) derives from a study of cytomegalovirus exposure and HLA in healthy donors. The wider study: Inside one of the first data releases sat around 77 million unique TCRs taken from HLA-typed donors. Findings of the study overall: It is likely that the observed cluster of highly shared sequence variants was a sequencing artifact. Later analysis identified several of the most significant clusters that appeared linked to common viral pathogens.

The PCR used 60 Vbeta and 13 Jbeta primers. Sequencing used immunoSEQ multiplex PCR; TCRdb keeps in-frame clones, though not all of them. The repertoire has 150,000 or so clones, about four fifths of them found once; the top ten carry 4.9%. As to this clone: Its matching antigen is unknown. At one end the junction does not follow the germline gene, possibly because of a read error.

This CDR3 is 14 amino acids long. Germline V gene sequence: CDR1 SGHDT, CDR2 YYEEEE. The sample comprised PBMCs. The V and J genes are TRBV5-6 and TRBJ2-4; 9 positions match TRBD1. The sequence derives from a woman between 18 and 30 years old in good health and CMV-seropositive. The CDR3 region has the DNA TGTGCCAGCAGCACAGGGGGCGTCAAAAACAGTCAGTACTTC. This sequence encodes CASSTGGVKNSQYF.